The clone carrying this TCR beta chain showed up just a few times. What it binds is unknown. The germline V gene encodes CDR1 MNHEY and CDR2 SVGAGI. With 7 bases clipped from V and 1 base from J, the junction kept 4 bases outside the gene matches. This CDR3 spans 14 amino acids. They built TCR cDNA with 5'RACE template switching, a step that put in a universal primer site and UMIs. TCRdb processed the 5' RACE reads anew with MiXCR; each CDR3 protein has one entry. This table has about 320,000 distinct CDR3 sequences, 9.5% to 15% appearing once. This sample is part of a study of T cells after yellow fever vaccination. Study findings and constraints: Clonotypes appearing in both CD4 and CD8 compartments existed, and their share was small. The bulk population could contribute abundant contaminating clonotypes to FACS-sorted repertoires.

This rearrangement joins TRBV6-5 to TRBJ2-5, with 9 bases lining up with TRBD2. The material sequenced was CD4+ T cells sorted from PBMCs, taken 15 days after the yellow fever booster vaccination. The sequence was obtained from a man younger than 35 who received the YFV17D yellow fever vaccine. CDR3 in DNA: TGTGCCAGCACGCGGGGGGGGCCCCAAGAGACCCAGTACTTC. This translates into CASTRGGPQETQYF.